This T cell receptor beta chain was sequenced during a study of blood T cell repertoires in COVID-19. Overall study: Sites in the United States, Italy and Spain provided acute and convalescent COVID-19 samples.

Only one count was recorded for this clone. This table comes from immunoSEQ multiplex PCR, and its TCRdb copy is limited to in-frame clones, with some not included. The repertoire includes 200,000 to 250,000 clones, around 88% of them detected once, and about 2.1% sits in the top ten. Participants were aged roughly 18 to 90 years, lived in over 20 US areas, and enrolled virtually. Participants had their cohort set by participant-reported clinical history. Two consecutive negative NP/OP PCR tests, clearance, or resolved symptoms defined Cohort 3 recovery. Sample: PBMCs or T cells enriched from blood (not recorded which). The TCR sequence derives from a woman in her fifties or sixties who had recovered from COVID-19.

The CDR3 region is CAWSPGTGDEKLFF. The CDR3 DNA reads TGTGCCTGGAGTCCTGGGACAGGGGACGAAAAACTGTTTTTT. J is TRBJ1-4 and V is TRBV30; 10 bases line up with TRBD1. After removal of 2 bases from V and 8 bases from J, the junction contained 5 bases not matched to a gene. The CDR3 totals 14 residues. The germline gives CDR1 GTSNPN, CDR2 SVGIG (reference sequence).